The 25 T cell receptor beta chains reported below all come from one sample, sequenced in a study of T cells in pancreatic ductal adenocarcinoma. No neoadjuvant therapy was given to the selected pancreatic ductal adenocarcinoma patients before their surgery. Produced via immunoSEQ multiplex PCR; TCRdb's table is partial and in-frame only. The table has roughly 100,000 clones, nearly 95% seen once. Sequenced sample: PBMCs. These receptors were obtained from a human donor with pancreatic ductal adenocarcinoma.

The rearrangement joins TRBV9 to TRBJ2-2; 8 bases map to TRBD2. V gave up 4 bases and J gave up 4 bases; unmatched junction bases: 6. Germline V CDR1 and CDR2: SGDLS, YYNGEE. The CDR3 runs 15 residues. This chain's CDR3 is CASSPTSDATGELFF. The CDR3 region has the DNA TGTGCCAGCAGCCCGACTAGCGATGCCACCGGGGAGCTGTTTTTT.

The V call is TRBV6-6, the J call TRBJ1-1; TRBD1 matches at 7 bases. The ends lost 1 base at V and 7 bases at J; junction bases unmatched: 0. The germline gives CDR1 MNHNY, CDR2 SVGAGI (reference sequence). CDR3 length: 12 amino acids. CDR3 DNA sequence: TGTGCCAGCAGTTACTGGGACAGTGAAGCTTTCTTT. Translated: CASSYWDSEAFF.

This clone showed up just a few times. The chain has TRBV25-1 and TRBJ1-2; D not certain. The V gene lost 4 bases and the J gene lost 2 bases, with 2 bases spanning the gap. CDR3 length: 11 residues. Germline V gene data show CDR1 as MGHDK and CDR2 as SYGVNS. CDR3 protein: CASSANYGYTF. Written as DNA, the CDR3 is TGTGCCAGCAGTGCAAACTATGGCTACACCTTC.

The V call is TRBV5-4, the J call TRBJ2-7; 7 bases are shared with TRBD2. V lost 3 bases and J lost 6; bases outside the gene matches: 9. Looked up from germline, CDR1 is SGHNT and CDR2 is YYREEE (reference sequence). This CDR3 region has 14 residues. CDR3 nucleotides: TGTGCCAGCAGCTCCTACTCTAGCGGCCCCGAGCAGTACTTC. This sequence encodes CASSSYSSGPEQYF.

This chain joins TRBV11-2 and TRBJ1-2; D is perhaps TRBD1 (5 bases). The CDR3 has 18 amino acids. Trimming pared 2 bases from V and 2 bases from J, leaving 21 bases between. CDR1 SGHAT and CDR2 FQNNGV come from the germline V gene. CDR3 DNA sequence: TGTGCCAGCAGCTTATACGCCAGGGATACGTTTGGGAACTATGGCTACACCTTC. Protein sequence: CASSLYARDTFGNYGYTF.

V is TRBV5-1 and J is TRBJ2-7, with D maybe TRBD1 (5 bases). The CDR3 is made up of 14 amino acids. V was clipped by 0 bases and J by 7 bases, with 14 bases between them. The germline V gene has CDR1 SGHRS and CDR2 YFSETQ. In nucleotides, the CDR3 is TGCGCCAGCAGCTTGGAGGGGTCTAGGGGAGAGCAGTACTTC. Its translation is CASSLEGSRGEQYF.

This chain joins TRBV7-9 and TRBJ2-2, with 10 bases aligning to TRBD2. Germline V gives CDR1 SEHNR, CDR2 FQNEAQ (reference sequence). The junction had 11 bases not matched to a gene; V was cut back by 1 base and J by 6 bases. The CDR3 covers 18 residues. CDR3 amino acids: CASSLVRASGSVAGELFF. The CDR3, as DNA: TGTGCCAGCAGCTTAGTACGTGCTAGCGGGAGTGTGGCCGGGGAGCTGTTTTTT.

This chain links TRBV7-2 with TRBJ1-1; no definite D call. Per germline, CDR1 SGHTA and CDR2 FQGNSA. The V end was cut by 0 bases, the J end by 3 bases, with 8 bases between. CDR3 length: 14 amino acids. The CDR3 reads CASSLARGYTEAFF. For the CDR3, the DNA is TGTGCCAGCAGCTTAGCCCGCGGGTACACTGAAGCTTTCTTT.

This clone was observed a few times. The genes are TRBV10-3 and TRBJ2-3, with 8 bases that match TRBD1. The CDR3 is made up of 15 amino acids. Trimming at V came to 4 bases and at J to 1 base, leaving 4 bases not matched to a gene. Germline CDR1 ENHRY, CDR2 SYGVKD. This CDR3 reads CAISGKQGGTDTQYF. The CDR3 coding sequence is TGTGCCATCAGTGGGAAACAGGGGGGCACAGATACGCAGTATTTT.

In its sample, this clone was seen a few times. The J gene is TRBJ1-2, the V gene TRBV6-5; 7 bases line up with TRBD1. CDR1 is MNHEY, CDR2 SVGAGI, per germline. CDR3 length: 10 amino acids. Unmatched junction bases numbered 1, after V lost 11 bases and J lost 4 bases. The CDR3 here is CAAGGYGYTF. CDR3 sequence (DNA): TGTGCCGCAGGGGGCTATGGCTACACCTTC.

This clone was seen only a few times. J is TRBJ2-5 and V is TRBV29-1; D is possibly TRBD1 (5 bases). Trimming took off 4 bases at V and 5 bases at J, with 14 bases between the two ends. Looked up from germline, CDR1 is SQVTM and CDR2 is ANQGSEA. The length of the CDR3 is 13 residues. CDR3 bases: TGCAGCGTTGGGGGCCTCTCCGGGGAGACCCAGTACTTC. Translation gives CSVGGLSGETQYF.

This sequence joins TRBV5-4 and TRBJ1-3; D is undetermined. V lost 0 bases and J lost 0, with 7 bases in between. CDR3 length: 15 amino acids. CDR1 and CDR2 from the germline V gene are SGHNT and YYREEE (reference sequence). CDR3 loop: CASSLGSDSGNTIYF. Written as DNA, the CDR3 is TGTGCCAGCAGCTTGGGGTCAGACTCTGGAAACACCATATATTTT.

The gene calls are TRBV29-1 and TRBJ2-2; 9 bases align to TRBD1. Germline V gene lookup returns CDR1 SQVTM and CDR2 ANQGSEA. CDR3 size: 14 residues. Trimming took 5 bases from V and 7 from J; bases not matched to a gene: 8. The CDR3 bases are TGCAGCGTTAAGGGACAGGGAGGGGTCGGGGAGCTGTTTTTT. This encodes CSVKGQGGVGELFF.

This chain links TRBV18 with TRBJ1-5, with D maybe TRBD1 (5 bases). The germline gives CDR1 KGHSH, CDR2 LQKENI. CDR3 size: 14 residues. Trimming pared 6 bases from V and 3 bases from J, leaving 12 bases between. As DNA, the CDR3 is TGTGCCAGCTCGGAGGGACGGGACAATCAGCCCCAGCATTTT. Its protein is CASSEGRDNQPQHF.

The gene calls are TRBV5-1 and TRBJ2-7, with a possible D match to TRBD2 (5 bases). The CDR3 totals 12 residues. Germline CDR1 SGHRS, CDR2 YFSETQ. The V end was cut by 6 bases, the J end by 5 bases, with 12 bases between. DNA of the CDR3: TGCGCCAGCACCGACCCAGCGGACGAGCAGTACTTC. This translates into CASTDPADEQYF. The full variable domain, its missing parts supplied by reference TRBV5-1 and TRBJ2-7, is KAGVTQTPRYLIKTRGQQVTLSCSPISGHRSVSWYQQTPGQGLQFLFEYFSETQRNKGNFPGRFSGRQFSNSRSEMNVSTLELGDSALYLCASTDPADEQYFGPGTRLTVT.

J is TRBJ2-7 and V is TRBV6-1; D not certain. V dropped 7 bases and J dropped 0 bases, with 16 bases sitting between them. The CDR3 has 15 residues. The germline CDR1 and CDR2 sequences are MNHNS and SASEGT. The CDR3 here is CASTLIERSSYEQYF. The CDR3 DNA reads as TGTGCCAGCACATTAATTGAGAGGAGCTCCTACGAGCAGTACTTC.

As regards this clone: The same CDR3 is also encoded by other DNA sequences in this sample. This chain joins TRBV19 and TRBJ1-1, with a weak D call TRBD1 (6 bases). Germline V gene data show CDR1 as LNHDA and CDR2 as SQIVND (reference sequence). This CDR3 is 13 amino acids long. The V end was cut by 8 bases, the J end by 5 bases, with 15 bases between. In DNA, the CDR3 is TGTGCCAGTTCACCCACAGGGTATACTGAAGCTTTCTTT. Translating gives CASSPTGYTEAFF. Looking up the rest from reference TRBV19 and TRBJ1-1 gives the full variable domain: DGGITQSPKYLFRKEGQNVTLSCEQNLNHDAMYWYRQDPGQGLRLIYYSQIVNDFQKGDIAEGYSVSREKKESFPLTVTSAQKNPTAFYLCASSPTGYTEAFFGQGTRLTVV.

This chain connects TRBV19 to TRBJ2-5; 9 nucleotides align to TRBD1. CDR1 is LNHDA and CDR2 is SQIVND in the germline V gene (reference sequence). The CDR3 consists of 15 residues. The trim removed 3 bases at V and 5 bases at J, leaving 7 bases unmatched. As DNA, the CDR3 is TGTGCCAGTAGTATTGAGGACAGGGGCGTTGAGACCCAGTACTTC. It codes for CASSIEDRGVETQYF.

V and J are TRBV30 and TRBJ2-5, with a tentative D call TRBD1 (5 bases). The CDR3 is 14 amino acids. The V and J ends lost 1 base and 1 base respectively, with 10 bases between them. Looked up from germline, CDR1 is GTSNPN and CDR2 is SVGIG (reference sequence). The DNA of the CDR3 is TGTGCCTGGAGTGCCCGACAGCTCCAAGAGACCCAGTACTTC. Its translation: CAWSARQLQETQYF.

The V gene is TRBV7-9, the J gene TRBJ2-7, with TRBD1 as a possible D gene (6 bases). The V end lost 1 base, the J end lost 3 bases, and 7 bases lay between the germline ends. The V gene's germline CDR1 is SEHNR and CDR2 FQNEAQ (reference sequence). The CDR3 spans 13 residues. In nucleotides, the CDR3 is TGTGCCAGCAGCTTAGGAGGGGGCTACGAGCAGTACTTC. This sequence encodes CASSLGGGYEQYF.

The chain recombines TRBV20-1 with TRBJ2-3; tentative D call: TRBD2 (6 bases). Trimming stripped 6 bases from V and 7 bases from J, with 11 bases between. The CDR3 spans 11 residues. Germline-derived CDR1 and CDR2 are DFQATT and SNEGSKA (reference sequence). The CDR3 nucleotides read TGCAGTGCCAGTAGGGACTATACGCAGTATTTT. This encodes CSASRDYTQYF.

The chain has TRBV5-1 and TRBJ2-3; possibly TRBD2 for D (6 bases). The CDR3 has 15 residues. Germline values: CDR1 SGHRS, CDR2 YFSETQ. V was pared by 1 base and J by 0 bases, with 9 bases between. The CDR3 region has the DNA TGCGCCAGCAGCTTGTACGGGAGTAGCACAGATACGCAGTATTTT. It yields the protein CASSLYGSSTDTQYF.

DNA of the CDR3: TGCGCCAGCAGCCGCGGGTGGGCGAACTCTGGGGCCAACGTCCTGACTTTC. It translates to CASSRGWANSGANVLTF. The chain recombines TRBV4-1 with TRBJ2-6; tentative D call: TRBD2 (5 bases). V was pared by 4 bases and J by 0 bases, with 13 bases between. Germline loops: CDR1 MGHRA, CDR2 YSYEKL. This CDR3 has 17 amino acids.

CDR3 in DNA: TGTGCCAGCAGCTTATTTGAGGGGGCAGGGACTGAAGCTTTCTTT. This sequence encodes CASSLFEGAGTEAFF. The chain employs TRBV7-3 and TRBJ1-1; 7 nucleotides agree with TRBD1. Germline CDR1 SGHTA, CDR2 FQGTGA. The CDR3 totals 15 residues. V shed 2 bases and J 5 bases; nucleotides not matched to a gene: 8.

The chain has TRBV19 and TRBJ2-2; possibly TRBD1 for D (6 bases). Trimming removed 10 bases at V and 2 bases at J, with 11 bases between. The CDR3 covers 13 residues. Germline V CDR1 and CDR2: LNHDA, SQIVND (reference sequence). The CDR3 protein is CATGTYNTGELFF. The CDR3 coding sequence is TGTGCCACAGGGACATATAACACCGGGGAGCTGTTTTTT.